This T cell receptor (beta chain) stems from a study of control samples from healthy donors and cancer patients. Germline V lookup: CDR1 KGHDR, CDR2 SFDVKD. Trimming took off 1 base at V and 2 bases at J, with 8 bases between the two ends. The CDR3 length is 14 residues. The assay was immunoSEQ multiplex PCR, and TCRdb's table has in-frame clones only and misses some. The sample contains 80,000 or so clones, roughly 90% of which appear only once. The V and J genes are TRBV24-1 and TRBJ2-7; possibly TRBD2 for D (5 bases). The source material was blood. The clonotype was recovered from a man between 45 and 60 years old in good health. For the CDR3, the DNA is TGTGCCACCAGTGATTTACCAGCGGCCTACGAGCAGTACTTC. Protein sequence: CATSDLPAAYEQYF.